Listed below are T cell receptor beta chains from one sample, sequenced in a study of identical twins. TCRdb analysed the 5' RACE reads with MiXCR anew, one entry per CDR3 protein. The data contain roughly 190,000 distinct CDR3 sequences, 15% of them seen just once; the ten biggest clones take up 35% to 45%. This sample was shared with a second study, whose subject was T cells expressing NK-cell markers.

The sample taken for sequencing was CD8+ T cells sorted from blood. The receptors stem from a woman younger than 35 in good health. The CDR3 runs from the conserved cysteine through the conserved F or W. Each record gives: D gene, J gene, V gene, clone size, CDR3 protein, CDR3 DNA. A D gene is named only where the DNA matches it firmly. The size entry is marked missing in some rows and otherwise reads once, few, many or a size class.

TRBD1 | TRBJ2-1 | TRBV27 | - | CASSLTGGEYNEQFF | TGTGCCAGCAGTTTGACAGGGGGCGAGTACAATGAGCAGTTCTTC
- | TRBJ2-7 | TRBV7-9 | - | CASSFPGYEQYF | TGTGCCAGCAGCTTTCCGGGTTACGAGCAGTACTTC
- | TRBJ2-1 | TRBV7-9 | few | CASSLVGAGHVYEQFF | TGTGCCAGCAGCTTGGTGGGGGCGGGACACGTGTATGAGCAGTTCTTC
- | TRBJ2-5 | TRBV5-5 | few | CASSSGDTETQYF | TGTGCCAGCAGCTCTGGGGATACGGAGACCCAGTACTTC
- | TRBJ1-5 | TRBV10-3 | few | CASRDSGDQPQHF | TGTGCCAGCAGGGACTCAGGGGATCAGCCCCAGCATTTT
- | TRBJ1-1 | TRBV12-3/TRBV12-4 | - | CASSLILQGEAFF | TGTGCCAGCAGTTTAATTTTACAGGGAGAAGCTTTCTTT
TRBD2 | TRBJ2-1 | TRBV7-8 | - | CASSKTSGYNEQFF | TGTGCCAGCAGCAAGACTAGCGGATACAATGAGCAGTTCTTC
- | TRBJ2-5 | TRBV12-3/TRBV12-4 | - | CASSLGVSETQYF | TGTGCCAGCAGTTTGGGGGTGAGCGAGACCCAGTACTTC
- | TRBJ2-7 | TRBV27 | - | CASSYTKSSYEQYF | TGTGCCAGCAGTTATACAAAGAGCTCCTACGAGCAGTACTTC
TRBD2 | TRBJ2-5 | TRBV6-1 | few | CASRGGAVTFGAQYF | TGTGCCAGTCGCGGGGGGGCAGTGACCTTCGGGGCCCAGTACTTC
- | TRBJ2-1 | TRBV7-9 | few | CASPNPAEQFF | TGTGCCAGCCCTAACCCCGCTGAGCAGTTCTTC
TRBD1 | TRBJ2-1 | TRBV5-1 | few | CASSSRQGSAYNEQFF | TGCGCCAGCAGCTCCCGACAGGGGAGCGCCTACAATGAGCAGTTCTTC